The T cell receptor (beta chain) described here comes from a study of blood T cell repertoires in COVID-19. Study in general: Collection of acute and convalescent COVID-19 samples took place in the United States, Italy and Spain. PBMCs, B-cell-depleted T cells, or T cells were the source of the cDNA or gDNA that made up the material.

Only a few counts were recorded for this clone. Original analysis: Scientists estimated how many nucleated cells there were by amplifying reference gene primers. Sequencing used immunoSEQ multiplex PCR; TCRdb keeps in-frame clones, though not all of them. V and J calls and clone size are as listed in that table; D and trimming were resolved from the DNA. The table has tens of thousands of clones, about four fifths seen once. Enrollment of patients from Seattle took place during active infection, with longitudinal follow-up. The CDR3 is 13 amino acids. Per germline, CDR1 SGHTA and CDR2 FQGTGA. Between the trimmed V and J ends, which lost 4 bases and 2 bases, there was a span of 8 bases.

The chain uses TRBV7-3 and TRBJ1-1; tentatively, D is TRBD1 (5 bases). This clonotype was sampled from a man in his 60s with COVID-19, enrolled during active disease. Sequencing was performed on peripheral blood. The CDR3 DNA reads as TGTGCCAGCAGCTCGACAGTTAACACTGAAGCTTTCTTT. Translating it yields CASSSTVNTEAFF.